Following are 17 T cell receptor beta chains from one sample sequenced in a study of OX40 agonist ivuxolimab in advanced cancers. Clones were read by immunoSEQ multiplex PCR, and TCRdb kept only the in-frame ones, dropping some. The sample lists some 69,000 clones; around 88% were seen once. The sequencing used CD4+ or CD8+ T cells sorted from blood, collected in a trial of the OX40 agonist ivuxolimab. The receptors here all came from an adult with an advanced solid tumor such as melanoma, head and neck, liver or kidney cancer.

V usage is TRBV7-8 and J usage is TRBJ1-4; D uncertain. CDR1 and CDR2 from the germline V gene are SGHVS and FQNEAQ. The CDR3 runs to 15 residues. The ends were cut back, 3 bases at V and 5 bases at J, with 13 bases in the middle. CDR3 sequence: CASSFGRGKNEKLFF. In DNA form, the CDR3 reads TGTGCCAGCAGCTTTGGTCGGGGAAAGAATGAAAAACTGTTTTTT. Using reference TRBV7-8 and TRBJ1-4 for the parts outside the CDR3, the full variable domain is GAGVSQSPRYKVAKRGQDVALRCDPISGHVSLFWYQQALGQGPEFLTYFQNEAQLDKSGLPSDRFFAERPEGSVSTLKIQRTQQEDSAVYLCASSFGRGKNEKLFFGSGTQLSVL.

The gene calls are TRBV27 and TRBJ1-2; 9 nucleotides agree with TRBD1. The ends lost 5 bases at V and 2 bases at J; junction bases unmatched: 3. Germline-derived CDR1 and CDR2 are MNHEY and SMNVEV (reference sequence). CDR3 length: 14 residues. This CDR3 is CASSLGQGNYGYTF. In nucleotides, the CDR3 is TGTGCCAGCAGTCTGGGACAGGGAAACTATGGCTACACCTTC.

This clone was recorded a few times. The chain carries TRBV9 and TRBJ2-1; TRBD1 agrees at 8 bases. Germline trimming cut 0 bases from V and 8 bases from J; bases unmatched to any gene: 7. This CDR3 has 15 amino acids. Per germline, CDR1 SGDLS and CDR2 YYNGEE. The CDR3 loop reads CASSVEGQGGHEQFF. The CDR3 DNA reads as TGTGCCAGCAGCGTAGAAGGACAGGGCGGGCATGAGCAGTTCTTC.

The chain employs TRBV19 and TRBJ1-4, with 10 bases that match TRBD1. The CDR3 contains 15 residues. CDR1 is LNHDA and CDR2 is SQIVND in the germline V gene (reference sequence). Trimming at V came to 4 bases and at J to 6 bases, leaving 5 bases not matched to a gene. CDR3 sequence: CASSRQGAHDEKLFF. CDR3 nucleotides: TGTGCCAGTAGTAGACAGGGGGCGCATGATGAAAAACTGTTTTTT.

The chain links TRBV11-3 to TRBJ2-7; 9 nucleotides align to TRBD1. CDR1 and CDR2 from the germline V gene are SGHNT and YENEEA. The ends lost 4 bases at V and 4 bases at J; junction bases unmatched: 2. The CDR3 runs 13 residues. The CDR3 here is CASSSDRGYEQYF. For the CDR3, the DNA is TGTGCCAGCAGCTCGGACAGGGGTTACGAGCAGTACTTC.

The chain combines TRBV6-1 with TRBJ1-1; D perhaps matches TRBD1 (5 bases). CDR3 length: 15 residues. Trimming stripped 5 bases from V and 0 bases from J, with 13 bases between. The germline gives CDR1 MNHNS, CDR2 SASEGT. The CDR3 DNA follows: TGTGCCAGCAGTCGGGCAGGGCGCATGAACACTGAAGCTTTCTTT. Amino acid sequence: CASSRAGRMNTEAFF.

The chain recombines TRBV10-3 with TRBJ2-3, with 10 bases lining up with TRBD2. This CDR3 has 18 residues. Germline values: CDR1 ENHRY, CDR2 SYGVKD. With V trimmed by 0 bases and J by 3 bases, 9 bases remained unmatched. The CDR3 coding sequence is TGTGCCATCAGTGAGTCAGGAGTTAGCGGGGGGTCGACAGATACGCAGTATTTT. Protein sequence: CAISESGVSGGSTDTQYF.

This clone occurred once. The chain employs TRBV30 and TRBJ1-2, with D hard to call. Per the germline V gene, CDR1 is GTSNPN and CDR2 is SVGIG (reference sequence). V was shortened by 3 bases and J by 4 bases, with 18 bases between the two germline ends. The length of the CDR3 is 15 residues. The DNA for the CDR3 is TGTGCCTGGAGCGGTATCATCGCAGAGCTCTATGGCTACACCTTC. Protein: CAWSGIIAELYGYTF. Based on the CDR3 plus reference TRBV30 and TRBJ1-2, the full variable domain is SQTIHQWPATLVQPVGSPLSLECTVEGTSNPNLYWYRQAAGRGLQLLFYSVGIGQISSEVPQNLSASRPQDRQFILSSKKLLLSDSGFYLCAWSGIIAELYGYTFGSGTRLTVV.

The chain links TRBV18 to TRBJ1-1; the D gene is possibly TRBD1 (6 bases). Trimming shortened V by 4 bases and J by 0 bases, and 12 bases separated the two germline ends. CDR3 length: 15 residues. CDR1 is KGHSH and CDR2 is LQKENI in the germline V gene. The CDR3 loop reads CASSLRTAMNTEAFF. CDR3 coding DNA: TGTGCCAGCTCACTAAGGACAGCTATGAACACTGAAGCTTTCTTT.

The genes are TRBV18 and TRBJ2-7; a possible D gene is TRBD2 (5 bases). V was clipped by 3 bases and J by 3 bases, with 12 bases between them. The CDR3 extends over 14 amino acids. Germline CDR1 reads KGHSH; CDR2 reads LQKENI. The CDR3 DNA reads TGTGCCAGCTCACCGGTGCTAGCCGGCTACGAGCAGTACTTC. Its translation is CASSPVLAGYEQYF.

The chain links TRBV6-1 to TRBJ2-5; D is uncertain. V was pared by 6 bases and J by 1 base, with 9 bases between. Looked up from germline, CDR1 is MNHNS and CDR2 is SASEGT. This CDR3 contains 13 residues. The DNA for the CDR3 is TGTGCCAGCAGATCGACCGGCCAAGAGACCCAGTACTTC. Translating it yields CASRSTGQETQYF.

This clone was detected a few times. This chain connects TRBV7-9 to TRBJ2-2, with no clear D. The CDR3 loop spans 14 amino acids. Between the trimmed V and J ends, which lost 3 bases and 0 bases, there was a span of 5 bases. CDR1 and CDR2 from the germline V gene are SEHNR and FQNEAQ (reference sequence). The CDR3 loop is CASSFPANTGELFF. The CDR3 DNA reads as TGTGCCAGCAGCTTCCCCGCGAACACCGGGGAGCTGTTTTTT. Together with reference TRBV7-9 and TRBJ2-2, the CDR3 gives the full variable domain: DTGVSQNPRHKITKRGQNVTFRCDPISEHNRLYWYRQTLGQGPEFLTYFQNEAQLEKSRLLSDRFSAERPKGSFSTLEIQRTEQGDSAMYLCASSFPANTGELFFGEGSRLTVL.

The chain joins TRBV9 to TRBJ2-7; D might be TRBD1 (6 bases). Per germline, CDR1 SGDLS and CDR2 YYNGEE. CDR3 length equals 15 residues. V was pared by 0 bases and J by 3 bases, with 13 bases between. The CDR3, as DNA: TGTGCCAGCAGCGTAGGGCTCGGCAGGGGCTACGAGCAGTACTTC. Translated: CASSVGLGRGYEQYF.

This clone was picked up a small number of times. V is TRBV10-3 and J is TRBJ1-2, with a weak D call TRBD1 (5 bases). The CDR3 consists of 14 residues. V was clipped by 6 bases and J by 8 bases, with 19 bases between them. From germline, CDR1 is ENHRY and CDR2 SYGVKD. The DNA of the CDR3 is TGTGCCATCAGCGACACCTGGGACTTCACCGGCTACACCTTC. This gives the protein CAISDTWDFTGYTF.

This clone has just one count. DNA for the CDR3: TGTGCCAGCACCCAGCTGGGCCAGCCCCAGCATTTT. Translated: CASTQLGQPQHF. V gene TRBV28 combines with J gene TRBJ1-5, with D hard to call. The CDR3 has 12 amino acids. Trimming stripped 7 bases from V and 7 bases from J, with 11 bases between. Germline CDR1 MDHEN, CDR2 SYDVKM.

The chain joins TRBV6-1 to TRBJ2-7; D remains ambiguous. CDR1 is MNHNS and CDR2 is SASEGT in the germline V gene. The CDR3 covers 12 residues. V was cut by 5 bases and J by 4 bases, with 9 bases left in between. CDR3 residues: CASSSHVYEQYF. The CDR3 DNA follows: TGTGCCAGCAGTTCTCACGTTTACGAGCAGTACTTC.

The V and J genes are TRBV5-6 and TRBJ1-3, with D hard to call. The germline V gene encodes CDR1 SGHDT and CDR2 YYEEEE. CDR3 length: 15 amino acids. The V end lost 5 bases, the J end lost 2 bases, and 14 bases lay between the germline ends. CDR3 sequence reads: CASSWPSAAGNTIYF. As DNA, the CDR3 is TGTGCCAGCAGTTGGCCTTCCGCCGCTGGAAACACCATATATTTT.